A single sample gave rise to the 24 T cell receptor beta chains below, sequenced in a study of blood T cell repertoires in COVID-19. The repertoire was sequenced with immunoSEQ multiplex PCR; TCRdb's copy has only in-frame clones and lacks some. The sample shows some 140,000 clones, roughly 84% of them seen only once. Material: PBMCs or T cells enriched from blood (not recorded which). The receptor set was obtained from a man in his forties or fifties with acute COVID-19.

This chain uses TRBV27 with TRBJ1-4; tentatively, D is TRBD1 (5 bases). Germline CDR1 and CDR2: MNHEY and SMNVEV (reference sequence). V lost 6 bases to trimming and J lost 3 bases, with 14 bases between them. CDR3 length: 15 residues. The CDR3 reads CASRDQGLPNEKLFF. DNA of the CDR3: TGTGCCAGCAGGGATCAGGGTTTGCCTAATGAAAAACTGTTTTTT.

In this sample, this clone turned up a few times. The rearrangement uses TRBV4-3 and TRBJ1-5; no clear D gene. The CDR3 totals 15 residues. Germline loops: CDR1 LGHNA, CDR2 YSLEER. The V gene lost 0 bases and the J gene lost 7 bases, with 13 bases spanning the gap. The CDR3 loop is CASSQDRGSGQPQHF. The CDR3 coding sequence is TGCGCCAGCAGCCAAGACCGGGGATCGGGGCAGCCCCAGCATTTT.

The rearrangement links TRBV27 to TRBJ2-1; 12 nucleotides align to TRBD2. CDR1 and CDR2 (germline): MNHEY, SMNVEV (reference sequence). V gave up 5 bases and J gave up 9 bases; unmatched junction bases: 8. The CDR3 has 15 residues. Here the CDR3 reads CASSPTSGRFGEQFF. CDR3 bases: TGTGCCAGCAGTCCGACTAGCGGGAGATTTGGTGAGCAGTTCTTC.

The V and J genes are TRBV5-1 and TRBJ2-2, with 8 bases that match TRBD2. The length of the CDR3 is 15 residues. Per germline, CDR1 SGHRS and CDR2 YFSETQ. J was trimmed by 5 bases and V by 4 bases; bases with no gene match: 7. CDR3 nucleotides: TGCGCCAGCAGCCCAGGGACTAGTGAGACCGGGGAGCTGTTTTTT. Its translation: CASSPGTSETGELFF.

The chain links TRBV30 to TRBJ1-1; D is perhaps TRBD1 (5 bases). The CDR3 runs 11 residues. Germline values: CDR1 GTSNPN, CDR2 SVGIG (reference sequence). Trimming removed 7 bases at V and 5 bases at J, with 11 bases between. The CDR3 DNA reads as TGTGCCTTGGATAGGGGTACTGAAGCTTTCTTT. The encoded protein is CALDRGTEAFF.

The chain carries TRBV10-2 and TRBJ2-7; 8 bases line up with TRBD1. This CDR3 spans 16 amino acids. Germline V gene sequence: CDR1 WSHSY, CDR2 SAAADI. With 0 bases clipped from V and 9 bases from J, the junction kept 13 bases outside the gene matches. CDR3: CASSESKSGGKRGQYF. Written as DNA, the CDR3 is TGCGCCAGCAGTGAGTCGAAGTCAGGGGGCAAAAGGGGGCAGTACTTC.

The V gene is TRBV19, the J gene TRBJ1-1; weak D call: TRBD1 (5 bases). V dropped 0 bases and J dropped 0 bases, with 11 bases sitting between them. CDR1 and CDR2 (germline): LNHDA, SQIVND (reference sequence). This CDR3 region has 16 residues. CDR3 protein: CASSIEGGEMNTEAFF. The CDR3 nucleotides read TGTGCCAGTAGTATAGAAGGAGGGGAAATGAACACTGAAGCTTTCTTT.

The chain carries TRBV5-1 and TRBJ2-2; 10 bases map to TRBD2. CDR1 is SGHRS, CDR2 YFSETQ, per germline. J gave up 7 bases and V 4 bases, and 10 bases lay outside the gene matches. CDR3 length equals 16 residues. The CDR3 is CASSQRLAGAGGELFF. The CDR3 coding sequence is TGCGCCAGCAGCCAGCGGCTAGCGGGAGCAGGCGGGGAGCTGTTTTTT.

This chain joins TRBV28 and TRBJ2-7; 10 positions agree with TRBD1. Germline V gene lookup returns CDR1 MDHEN and CDR2 SYDVKM. J gave up 2 bases and V 5 bases, and 6 bases lay outside the gene matches. CDR3 length: 15 residues. CDR3 nucleotides: TGTGCCAGCAGTCAACTGACAGGGGGCACCTACGAGCAGTACTTC. It encodes CASSQLTGGTYEQYF.

This chain links TRBV5-1 with TRBJ1-1, with TRBD1 identical over 8 bases. Trimming cost V 5 bases and J 4 bases; bases outside gene matches: 10. Germline values: CDR1 SGHRS, CDR2 YFSETQ. The CDR3 covers 15 residues. The CDR3 loop is CASRMNDRGGTEAFF. The CDR3 DNA follows: TGCGCCAGCAGAATGAATGACAGGGGAGGCACTGAAGCTTTCTTT.

The chain uses TRBV30 and TRBJ1-2; 7 bases fit TRBD1. CDR1 GTSNPN and CDR2 SVGIG come from the germline V gene (reference sequence). After removal of 0 bases from V and 7 bases from J, the junction contained 11 bases not matched to a gene. The CDR3 length is 15 residues. CDR3 region: CAWSVLGRGSAGYTF. The DNA of the CDR3 is TGTGCCTGGAGTGTACTCGGCAGGGGGTCGGCTGGCTACACCTTC.

In its sample, this clone was seen once. CDR3 nucleotide sequence: TGTGCCATCAGTGACCTCGACTCTTACGGTCCCTACGAGCAGTACTTC. The encoded protein is CAISDLDSYGPYEQYF. The J gene is TRBJ2-7, the V gene TRBV10-3; D is undetermined. Trimming left V 3 bases short and J 2 bases short, with 17 bases between. This CDR3 spans 16 amino acids. Per germline, CDR1 ENHRY and CDR2 SYGVKD.

V and J are TRBV19 and TRBJ1-5; unclear D gene. This CDR3 spans 15 amino acids. V was shortened by 3 bases and J by 0 bases, with 9 bases between the two germline ends. The V gene's germline CDR1 is LNHDA and CDR2 SQIVND (reference sequence). CDR3 nucleotide sequence: TGTGCCAGTAGTATTAGAGGTTATAGCAATCAGCCCCAGCATTTT. Amino acids: CASSIRGYSNQPQHF.

This chain joins TRBV7-9 and TRBJ1-2; no reliable D call. Trimming stripped 1 base from V and 1 base from J, with 7 bases between. The germline gives CDR1 SEHNR, CDR2 FQNEAQ (reference sequence). This CDR3 has 14 residues. In DNA, the CDR3 is TGTGCCAGCAGCTTAGGGCAGAATAACTATGGCTACACCTTC. It codes for CASSLGQNNYGYTF.

The gene calls are TRBV29-1 and TRBJ1-5, with 7 bases that match TRBD1. Looked up from germline, CDR1 is SQVTM and CDR2 is ANQGSEA. The CDR3 length is 12 residues. V trimming: 5 bases; J trimming: 7 bases; junction bases outside the gene matches: 5. DNA of the CDR3: TGCAGCGTTCGTGACAGGGACCAGCCCCAGCATTTT. This sequence encodes CSVRDRDQPQHF.

The chain employs TRBV27 and TRBJ1-6; 8 nucleotides match TRBD1. The CDR3 has 17 amino acids. J gave up 0 bases and V 4 bases, and 5 bases lay outside the gene matches. Germline V CDR1 and CDR2: MNHEY, SMNVEV (reference sequence). The CDR3 spells CASSWTGSSSYNSPLHF. The CDR3 bases are TGTGCCAGCAGTTGGACAGGGTCTAGCTCCTATAATTCACCCCTCCACTTT.

The CDR3 protein is CASSPGEEKLFF. The CDR3 bases are TGTGCCAGCAGCCCAGGGGAGGAAAAACTGTTTTTT. The rearrangement uses TRBV7-8 and TRBJ1-4; TRBD1 might be the D (6 bases). Trimming stripped 5 bases from V and 8 bases from J, with 9 bases between. The CDR3 extends over 12 amino acids. Germline CDR1 SGHVS, CDR2 FQNEAQ.

The rearrangement links TRBV6-4 to TRBJ2-7; 7 positions match TRBD1. The CDR3 consists of 19 residues. Germline V lookup: CDR1 MRHNA, CDR2 SNTAGT. V shed 7 bases and J 2 bases; nucleotides not matched to a gene: 23. CDR3 sequence reads: CASKAENRDSPSKTYEQYF. CDR3 sequence (DNA): TGTGCCAGCAAGGCCGAGAATCGGGACAGCCCTTCGAAAACCTACGAGCAGTACTTC.

This chain links TRBV27 with TRBJ1-1; D possibly corresponds to TRBD1 (5 bases). CDR1 and CDR2 (germline): MNHEY, SMNVEV (reference sequence). The CDR3 length is 16 residues. V shed 5 bases and J shed 3 bases, with 19 bases lying between them. DNA of the CDR3: TGTGCCAGCAGTCGGACCCGACAGATCCGGGACACTGAAGCTTTCTTT. Protein product: CASSRTRQIRDTEAFF.

The CDR3 reads CASSATPGTAKNIQYF. CDR3 DNA sequence: TGTGCCAGCTCAGCTACCCCCGGGACAGCGAAAAACATTCAGTACTTC. The chain couples TRBV18 to TRBJ2-4, with TRBD1 matching 7 bases. The CDR3 extends over 16 amino acids. Germline assignment: CDR1 KGHSH and CDR2 LQKENI. The trim removed 5 bases at V and 4 bases at J, leaving 11 bases unmatched.

The DNA of the CDR3 is TGTGCCAGCTCACTACAGGAGAAGAATCAGCCCCAGCATTTT. Its protein is CASSLQEKNQPQHF. V is TRBV18 and J is TRBJ1-5; D may be TRBD1 (5 bases). V was cut by 4 bases and J by 4 bases, with 11 bases left in between. Germline CDR1 and CDR2: KGHSH and LQKENI. This CDR3 has 14 amino acids.

This clone showed up just once. V and J are TRBV7-9 and TRBJ2-7, with 7 bases aligning to TRBD2. From germline, CDR1 is SEHNR and CDR2 FQNEAQ (reference sequence). The ends lost 1 base at V and 4 bases at J; junction bases unmatched: 4. The CDR3 has 14 residues. The CDR3 DNA reads TGTGCCAGCAGCTTAGAGGGAGGGATATACGAGCAGTACTTC. Translating gives CASSLEGGIYEQYF.

The CDR3 region is CASSAGRQSNEKLFF. Written as DNA, the CDR3 is TGTGCCAGCAGCGCCGGGAGGCAGTCTAATGAAAAACTGTTTTTT. The chain employs TRBV9 and TRBJ1-4; D is unclear. V lost 3 bases and J lost 3, with 12 bases in between. The CDR3 has 15 residues. Per the germline V gene, CDR1 is SGDLS and CDR2 is YYNGEE.

V gene TRBV7-9 combines with J gene TRBJ1-3; the match to TRBD1 covers 8 bases. The CDR3 consists of 13 residues. The V segment lost 5 bases and the J segment 6 bases; nucleotides outside the gene matches: 3. Germline V CDR1 and CDR2: SEHNR, FQNEAQ (reference sequence). This CDR3 is CASSRTGTNTIYF. The CDR3 DNA sequence: TGTGCCAGCAGCCGGACAGGGACAAACACCATATATTTT.